This is a list of T cell receptor beta chains from one sample in a study of T cells expressing NK-cell markers. TCRdb re-called the 5' RACE reads and gives one entry per CDR3 protein, without DNA. The repertoire table contains about 260,000 distinct CDR3 sequences. Specimen: blood T cells: a sorted CD56 or NKG2C T cell subset, CD4+ or CD8+ T cells, or bulk PBMC T cells (not recorded which). The receptors shown here come from a man aged 18 to 30 in good health. CDR3s include the opening cysteine and the closing phenylalanine or tryptophan.

TRBJ2-2 | TRBV4-2 | 16 | CASSQERLAGAGELFF
TRBJ1-3 | TRBV5-4 | 14 | CASSFQGRGNTIYF
TRBJ1-1 | TRBV4-1 | 13 | CASSAGLNTEAFF
TRBJ1-6 | TRBV6-2/TRBV6-3 | 16 | CASRLQQGAFNSPLHF
TRBJ2-3 | TRBV5-1 | 15 | CASSLGSLSTDTQYF
TRBJ2-1 | TRBV18 | 14 | CASSLDSSHNEQFF
TRBJ1-1 | TRBV12-3/TRBV12-4 | 14 | CASSPKLGPAEAFF
TRBJ2-3 | TRBV18 | 15 | CASSPVGTAGDTQYF
TRBJ2-1 | TRBV12-3/TRBV12-4 | 16 | CASSSPTIRGDNEQFF
TRBJ1-2 | TRBV29-1 | 14 | CSVGAPEVNYGYTF
TRBJ2-1 | TRBV28 | 15 | CASSQPGQGIDEQFF
TRBJ2-7 | TRBV29-1 | 12 | CSGRGTGDEQYF
TRBJ2-7 | TRBV4-1 | 13 | CASSQTGGYEQYF
TRBJ2-3 | TRBV12-3/TRBV12-4 | 17 | CASSLKSSGGSTDTQYF
TRBJ2-1 | TRBV5-1 | 14 | CASSLRGRSDEQFF
TRBJ2-3 | TRBV24-1 | 16 | CATSDGDRVPTDTQYF
TRBJ1-6 | TRBV7-4 | 15 | CASSPVFTPFSPLHF
TRBJ2-1 | TRBV5-1 | 16 | CASSGLGTISYNEQFF
TRBJ2-7 | TRBV6-2/TRBV6-3 | 14 | CASTKPGGRSEQYF
TRBJ2-1 | TRBV5-1 | 16 | CASSLVGGVQYNEQFF
TRBJ1-3 | TRBV25-1 | 15 | CASRETGRTGNTIYF
TRBJ1-4 | TRBV20-1 | 14 | CSAVAGGTNEKLFF
TRBJ1-1 | TRBV5-1 | 13 | CASSREMNTEAFF
TRBJ2-1 | TRBV7-9 | 15 | CASPGLDFSYNEQFF
TRBJ2-2 | TRBV20-1 | 13 | CSASSGTTGELFF
TRBJ1-2 | TRBV19 | 16 | CASSASPGQGGGGYTF
TRBJ2-5 | TRBV20-1 | 15 | CSARSPTSGQETQYF
TRBJ2-2 | TRBV24-1 | 15 | CATSDVPGNTGELFF
TRBJ1-3 | TRBV6-5 | 18 | CASSYRGDRRFSGNTIYF
TRBJ2-3 | TRBV6-6 | 13 | CASSSGRTDTQYF
TRBJ2-1 | TRBV9 | 16 | CASSVVGTSGYNEQFF
TRBJ2-5 | TRBV4-3 | 17 | CASSQGLGGARQETQYF
TRBJ2-5 | TRBV12-3/TRBV12-4 | 13 | CASSPRGLETQYF
TRBJ2-2 | TRBV18 | 14 | CASSRGADTGELFF
TRBJ1-5 | TRBV19 | 16 | CASSIGGLGTFQTQHF
TRBJ2-7 | TRBV5-1 | 15 | CASSYGLAGAYEQYF
TRBJ2-3 | TRBV12-3/TRBV12-4 | 11 | CASTGGDTQYF
TRBJ2-3 | TRBV12-3/TRBV12-4 | 17 | CASSFHRLIGGTDTQYF
TRBJ1-5 | TRBV7-2 | 17 | CASSRRSGPGGNQPQHF
TRBJ2-1 | TRBV29-1 | 14 | CSVEGDFSYNEQFF
TRBJ2-4 | TRBV6-4 | 17 | CASSDSGVVQAKNIQYF
TRBJ2-1 | TRBV12-3/TRBV12-4 | 13 | CASSISGSGEQFF
TRBJ2-1 | TRBV7-3 | 17 | CASSLTTSGSSYNEQFF
TRBJ2-5 | TRBV11-2 | 15 | CASSSGGLGGETQYF
TRBJ2-3 | TRBV5-4 | 14 | CASSPSGGRDTQYF
TRBJ2-2 | TRBV6-5 | 12 | CATAGSTGELFF
TRBJ1-2 | TRBV3-1 | 14 | CASSQEGTDYGYTF
TRBJ2-1 | TRBV20-1 | 17 | CSARDPLSSPKRGEQFF
TRBJ2-1 | TRBV4-2 | 13 | CASSQDRPNEQFF
TRBJ2-5 | TRBV20-1 | 15 | CSAIEWAGEGETQYF
TRBJ2-1 | TRBV4-3 | 15 | CASSQEVRGYNEQFF
TRBJ1-1 | TRBV9 | 16 | CASSVVAPGQEGEAFF
TRBJ2-1 | TRBV19 | 15 | CASSIRETTYNEQFF
TRBJ2-7 | TRBV5-5 | 14 | CASSTYNGAYEQYF
TRBJ2-3 | TRBV11-3 | 16 | CASSLTGADHTDTQYF
TRBJ2-1 | TRBV20-1 | 13 | CSARVRGGGEQFF